One sample yielded the 24 T cell receptor beta chains listed below, sequenced in a study of T cell responses to AZD1222 COVID-19 vaccine. Profiled with immunoSEQ multiplex PCR; TCRdb holds only in-frame clones, not every one. The table records over 110,000 clones, about 92% of them present only once. Source: peripheral blood, taken after recovery from COVID-19. Receptors originate from an adult who had recovered from COVID-19.

The chain links TRBV10-3 to TRBJ2-3; D possibly uses TRBD1 or TRBD2 (5 bases each). V lost 6 bases, J lost 5 bases, and 12 bases lay in between. The CDR3 covers 13 residues. In germline, CDR1 is ENHRY, CDR2 SYGVKD. The CDR3 coding sequence is TGTGCCATCAGGGGGACCAAGGGAGATACGCAGTATTTT. This codes for CAIRGTKGDTQYF.

The chain is built from TRBV28 and TRBJ1-1; tentatively, D is TRBD1 (6 bases). CDR3 length equals 14 residues. The germline V gene encodes CDR1 MDHEN and CDR2 SYDVKM. Trimming left V 7 bases short and J 5 bases short, with 17 bases between. The CDR3 nucleotides are TGTGCCAGCAATCCAACAGGGTGGGAGACTGAAGCTTTCTTT. It yields the protein CASNPTGWETEAFF.

The V and J genes are TRBV7-3 and TRBJ1-1; D might be TRBD1 (5 bases). Germline V gene data show CDR1 as SGHTA and CDR2 as FQGTGA. CDR3 length: 14 residues. V dropped 5 bases and J dropped 0 bases, with 10 bases sitting between them. The CDR3 DNA follows: TGTGCCAGCAGCCCAGGGTCAATGAACACTGAAGCTTTCTTT. Its protein product is CASSPGSMNTEAFF.

This chain links TRBV5-8 with TRBJ2-7, with D perhaps matching TRBD1 (8 bases). Trimming left V 4 bases short and J 5 bases short, with 22 bases between. The CDR3 covers 16 residues. Germline-derived CDR1 and CDR2 are SGHTS and YDEGEE. The CDR3 DNA follows: TGTGCCAGCAGCCTGTGGACAGGGAGGGACTACAACGAGCAGTACTTC. Residues: CASSLWTGRDYNEQYF.

The V call is TRBV10-3, the J call TRBJ1-2, with D perhaps TRBD1 (6 bases). Germline assignment: CDR1 ENHRY and CDR2 SYGVKD. V lost 2 bases and J 4 bases, leaving 14 bases between the germline ends. There are 15 residues in the CDR3. The chain's CDR3 is CAISERGAGAYGYTF. The CDR3 DNA is TGTGCCATCAGTGAGAGGGGGGCGGGGGCCTATGGCTACACCTTC.

The V and J genes are TRBV5-1 and TRBJ2-7; possibly TRBD2 for D (6 bases). The germline gives CDR1 SGHRS, CDR2 YFSETQ. The CDR3 is made up of 14 amino acids. V was trimmed by 3 bases and J by 2 bases, leaving 12 bases between them. CDR3: CASSWGGDAYEQYF. The CDR3 DNA reads as TGCGCCAGCAGCTGGGGCGGGGATGCCTACGAGCAGTACTTC.

The chain carries TRBV19 and TRBJ1-5, with 7 bases lining up with TRBD1. Trimming took 4 bases from V and 5 from J; bases not matched to a gene: 2. This CDR3 contains 13 residues. CDR1 and CDR2 from the germline V gene are LNHDA and SQIVND (reference sequence). CDR3 amino acids: CASSTQGDQPQHF. The CDR3 nucleotides are TGTGCCAGTAGTACGCAGGGGGATCAGCCCCAGCATTTT.

The V call is TRBV2, the J call TRBJ1-1; perhaps TRBD1 as D (5 bases). There are 16 residues in the CDR3. CDR1 is SNHLY and CDR2 is FYNNEI in the germline V gene. V lost 6 bases, J lost 1 base, and 18 bases lay in between. The chain's CDR3 is CASSPVEGPGNTEAFF. DNA of the CDR3: TGTGCCAGCAGCCCCGTCGAGGGGCCAGGGAACACTGAAGCTTTCTTT.

The chain has TRBV13 and TRBJ2-5; 8 bases fit TRBD2. The germline V gene encodes CDR1 PRHDT and CDR2 FYEKMQ (reference sequence). Trimming removed 2 bases from V and 5 bases from J; junction bases left unmatched: 10. The CDR3 length is 16 residues. The CDR3 is CASSLTSGHWGETQYF. In DNA form, the CDR3 reads TGTGCCAGCAGCTTAACTAGCGGCCACTGGGGGGAGACCCAGTACTTC.

The count of this clone is one. The chain has TRBV7-3 and TRBJ1-1; 9 positions agree with TRBD1. The CDR3 is made up of 16 amino acids. Trimming cost V 2 bases and J 1 base; bases outside gene matches: 5. Germline CDR1 and CDR2: SGHTA and FQGTGA. The CDR3 is CASSLYGQGTNTEAFF. In DNA, the CDR3 is TGTGCCAGCAGCTTATACGGACAGGGGACGAACACTGAAGCTTTCTTT.

The chain employs TRBV5-5 and TRBJ2-4; perhaps TRBD2 as D (5 bases). The CDR3 runs 14 residues. The V gene lost 3 bases and the J gene lost 10 bases, with 17 bases spanning the gap. The germline gives CDR1 SGHKS, CDR2 YYEKEE (reference sequence). The DNA for the CDR3 is TGTGCCAGCAGCTCAAACACGGGATTGGAGATTCAGTACTTC. Translating it yields CASSSNTGLEIQYF.

V gene TRBV7-2 combines with J gene TRBJ1-3; TRBD1 is a possible D gene (5 bases). CDR3 length: 15 residues. V was pared by 1 base and J by 7 bases, with 14 bases between. Germline V gene lookup returns CDR1 SGHTA and CDR2 FQGNSA. The DNA of the CDR3 is TGTGCCAGCAGCTTAGTTCTGGGGGAGGGCAACACCATATATTTT. This gives the protein CASSLVLGEGNTIYF.

The chain is built from TRBV28 and TRBJ1-5; D gene unclear. V was shortened by 3 bases and J by 0 bases, with 9 bases between the two germline ends. Per germline, CDR1 MDHEN and CDR2 SYDVKM. The CDR3 is made up of 15 amino acids. The CDR3 nucleotides read TGTGCCAGCAGTTTCGCCCACCTTAGCAATCAGCCCCAGCATTTT. Its protein product is CASSFAHLSNQPQHF.

V usage is TRBV5-6 and J usage is TRBJ1-2; D is unclear. The CDR3 is 15 residues long. Trimming pared 0 bases from V and 0 bases from J, leaving 9 bases between. Looked up from germline, CDR1 is SGHDT and CDR2 is YYEEEE. In DNA form, the CDR3 reads TGTGCCAGCAGCTTGGCCATGTTAGCTAACTATGGCTACACCTTC. It yields the protein CASSLAMLANYGYTF. Supplemented by reference TRBV5-6 and TRBJ1-2, the full variable domain reads DAGVTQSPTHLIKTRGQQVTLRCSPKSGHDTVSWYQQALGQGPQFIFQYYEEEERQRGNFPDRFSGHQFPNYSSELNVNALLLGDSALYLCASSLAMLANYGYTFGSGTRLTVV.

The rearrangement uses TRBV7-3 and TRBJ1-5; D call uncertain. This CDR3 has 13 residues. Trimming cost V 1 base and J 6 bases, with 7 bases left between them. Germline V lookup: CDR1 SGHTA, CDR2 FQGTGA. This chain's CDR3 is CASSLKEGQPQHF. CDR3 coding DNA: TGTGCCAGCAGCTTAAAGGAGGGTCAGCCCCAGCATTTT.

The chain is built from TRBV20-1 and TRBJ2-7, with a tentative D call TRBD1 (6 bases). The germline V gene encodes CDR1 DFQATT and CDR2 SNEGSKA (reference sequence). The ends were cut back, 3 bases at V and 5 bases at J, with 8 bases in the middle. This CDR3 is built from 11 residues. The CDR3 loop is CSASRGDEQYF. The CDR3 region has the DNA TGCAGTGCTAGCAGGGGTGACGAGCAGTACTTC.

This chain uses TRBV5-6 with TRBJ2-7, with 9 bases identical to TRBD1. Germline loops: CDR1 SGHDT, CDR2 YYEEEE. With V trimmed by 3 bases and J by 3 bases, 4 bases remained unmatched. This CDR3 region has 14 residues. The CDR3: CASSSRDRVYEQYF. As DNA, the CDR3 is TGTGCCAGCAGCTCGCGGGACAGGGTCTACGAGCAGTACTTC.

The chain combines TRBV28 with TRBJ1-4; TRBD1 is a possible D gene (5 bases). Germline V gene sequence: CDR1 MDHEN, CDR2 SYDVKM. The V end was cut by 5 bases, the J end by 4 bases, with 11 bases between. The CDR3 sequence is 14 residues long. CDR3 DNA: TGTGCCAGCAGTCTTAGGGGATTTAATGAAAAACTGTTTTTT. This translates into CASSLRGFNEKLFF.

This chain joins TRBV6-5 and TRBJ2-7, with 11 bases matching TRBD2. With V trimmed by 7 bases and J by 4 bases, 9 bases remained unmatched. Germline assignment: CDR1 MNHEY and CDR2 SVGAGI. The CDR3 loop spans 15 amino acids. CDR3 in amino acids: CASMKTSGTQYEQYF. CDR3 nucleotide sequence: TGTGCCAGCATGAAGACTAGCGGGACTCAGTACGAGCAGTACTTC.

A remark on this clone: Other nucleotide sequences in the sample specify the same CDR3. The V call is TRBV11-1, the J call TRBJ1-6; 10 bases map to TRBD1. Germline V gene lookup returns CDR1 SGHAT and CDR2 FQDESV (reference sequence). Unmatched junction bases numbered 2, after V lost 5 bases and J lost 7 bases. The CDR3 length is 14 residues. CDR3 region: CASSPGQGNSPLHF. DNA for the CDR3: TGTGCCAGCAGCCCGGGACAGGGGAATTCACCCCTCCACTTT. The whole variable domain, filled in from reference TRBV11-1 and TRBJ1-6, reads EAEVAQSPRYKITEKSQAVAFWCDPISGHATLYWYRQILGQGPELLVQFQDESVVDDSQLPKDRFSAERLKGVDSTLKIQPAELGDSAMYLCASSPGQGNSPLHFGNGTRLTVT.

The chain couples TRBV29-1 to TRBJ1-2; D ambiguous. The germline gives CDR1 SQVTM, CDR2 ANQGSEA. V lost 7 bases, J lost 2 bases, and 11 bases lay in between. The CDR3 runs 12 residues. The CDR3 loop is CSAADGNYGYTF. In DNA, the CDR3 is TGCAGCGCCGCGGACGGGAACTATGGCTACACCTTC. Supplemented by reference TRBV29-1 and TRBJ1-2, the full variable domain reads SAVISQKPSRDICQRGTSLTIQCQVDSQVTMMFWYRQQPGQSLTLIATANQGSEATYESGFVIDKFPISRPNLTFSTLTVSNMSPEDSSIYLCSAADGNYGYTFGSGTRLTVV.

The J gene is TRBJ2-5, the V gene TRBV11-2, with D tentatively TRBD2 (5 bases). This CDR3 region has 15 residues. The V end was cut by 4 bases, the J end by 4 bases, with 16 bases between. Germline assignment: CDR1 SGHAT and CDR2 FQNNGV. The CDR3 protein is CASSSTRETRETQYF. CDR3 nucleotides: TGTGCCAGCAGCTCAACTAGGGAGACAAGAGAGACCCAGTACTTC.

The V gene is TRBV23-1, the J gene TRBJ1-5; maybe TRBD1 (6 bases). TRBV23-1 is known as an ORF, though its function is uncertain. V lost 6 bases, J lost 5 bases, and 11 bases lay in between. The CDR3 sequence is 13 residues long. CDR3 sequence reads: CASRTGNDQPQHF. The DNA of the CDR3 is TGCGCCAGCAGAACAGGGAACGATCAGCCCCAGCATTTT.

The gene calls are TRBV5-6 and TRBJ1-2, with a possible D match to TRBD1 (6 bases). This CDR3 is 14 amino acids long. CDR1 SGHDT and CDR2 YYEEEE come from the germline V gene. Trimming stripped 4 bases from V and 5 bases from J, with 15 bases between. This CDR3 is CASSPDRYGYGYTF. CDR3 nucleotides: TGTGCCAGCAGCCCTGACAGGTACGGGTATGGCTACACCTTC.